These T cell receptor beta chains were read from a single sample in a study of blood T cell repertoires in COVID-19. Profiling relied on immunoSEQ multiplex PCR, and the TCRdb table lists in-frame clones only, not all of them. Found here are roughly 200,000 clones, more than 80% of them singletons; the top ten hold 9.5% to 12%. Sequences were obtained from peripheral blood. The receptor source for this set is a woman in her 40s with COVID-19, enrolled during active disease. Each CDR3 is given with its conserved first and last residue. D genes are given only for firm matches. A clone size is listed for some rows: how often the clone was seen (once, few, many), or a class if it is expanded.

j_call: TRBJ1-6; v_call: TRBV4-1; d_call: TRBD1; clone_size: NA; cdr3_aa: CASSRDDRVYNSPLHF; cdr3_nt: TGCGCCAGCAGCCGAGACGACAGGGTCTATAATTCACCCCTCCACTTT
j_call: TRBJ2-1; v_call: TRBV12-3/TRBV12-4; d_call: NA; clone_size: NA; cdr3_aa: CASRLGINEQFF; cdr3_nt: TGTGCCAGCAGGTTAGGTATCAATGAGCAGTTCTTC
j_call: TRBJ2-3; v_call: TRBV19; d_call: TRBD2; clone_size: once; cdr3_aa: CASSSGGAGTDTQYF; cdr3_nt: TGTGCCAGTAGTAGCGGGGGGGCGGGCACAGATACGCAGTATTTT
j_call: TRBJ2-7; v_call: TRBV15; d_call: TRBD1; clone_size: NA; cdr3_aa: CATSSATGTHLYEQYF; cdr3_nt: TGTGCCACCAGCAGTGCGACAGGGACCCACCTTTACGAGCAGTACTTC
j_call: TRBJ2-7; v_call: TRBV28; d_call: TRBD2; clone_size: NA; cdr3_aa: CASSLRVAGVKEQYF; cdr3_nt: TGTGCCAGCAGTTTAAGAGTAGCGGGAGTGAAAGAGCAGTACTTC
j_call: TRBJ1-2; v_call: TRBV29-1; d_call: NA; clone_size: NA; cdr3_aa: CSASPRGAFGYTF; cdr3_nt: TGCAGCGCCTCCCCCCGTGGGGCCTTTGGCTACACCTTC
j_call: TRBJ2-7; v_call: TRBV24-1; d_call: NA; clone_size: NA; cdr3_aa: CATSDGGSYEQYF; cdr3_nt: TGTGCCACCAGTGATGGAGGTAGCTACGAGCAGTACTTC
j_call: TRBJ2-6; v_call: TRBV6-4; d_call: TRBD2; clone_size: NA; cdr3_aa: CASSLLAGISGANVLTF; cdr3_nt: TGTGCCAGCAGTCTACTAGCGGGGATCTCTGGGGCCAACGTCCTGACTTTC
j_call: TRBJ1-5; v_call: TRBV19; d_call: NA; clone_size: once; cdr3_aa: CASSTFGAASNQPQHF; cdr3_nt: TGTGCCAGTAGCACCTTTGGGGCGGCTAGCAATCAGCCCCAGCATTTT
j_call: TRBJ2-1; v_call: TRBV7-8; d_call: NA; clone_size: NA; cdr3_aa: CASSYRSSYNEQFF; cdr3_nt: TGTGCCAGCAGCTATAGGAGCTCCTACAATGAGCAGTTCTTC
j_call: TRBJ1-2; v_call: TRBV30; d_call: NA; clone_size: few; cdr3_aa: CAWSPGAASHGYTF; cdr3_nt: TGTGCCTGGAGTCCTGGGGCAGCCTCACATGGCTACACCTTC
j_call: TRBJ2-1; v_call: TRBV27; d_call: NA; clone_size: NA; cdr3_aa: CASSLSANEQFF; cdr3_nt: TGTGCCAGCAGTTTATCAGCGAATGAGCAGTTCTTC
j_call: TRBJ1-4; v_call: TRBV3-1/TRBV3-2; d_call: TRBD1; clone_size: few; cdr3_aa: CASSQQGAVKLFF; cdr3_nt: TGTGCCAGCAGCCAACAGGGGGCGGTAAAACTGTTTTTT
j_call: TRBJ2-2; v_call: TRBV15; d_call: TRBD1; clone_size: NA; cdr3_aa: CATNRGQLAGTGELFF; cdr3_nt: TGTGCCACCAACCGGGGACAGTTGGCTGGCACCGGGGAGCTGTTTTTT
j_call: TRBJ2-3; v_call: TRBV9; d_call: NA; clone_size: NA; cdr3_aa: CASSVGTAVSTDTQYF; cdr3_nt: TGTGCCAGCAGCGTAGGAACAGCCGTTAGCACAGATACGCAGTATTTT
j_call: TRBJ2-1; v_call: TRBV3-1/TRBV3-2; d_call: TRBD1; clone_size: NA; cdr3_aa: CASSQIGQGALNEQFF; cdr3_nt: TGTGCCAGCAGCCAAATCGGACAGGGGGCCCTCAATGAGCAGTTCTTC
j_call: TRBJ2-1; v_call: TRBV9; d_call: TRBD1; clone_size: NA; cdr3_aa: CASSVEGRDSEGDEQFF; cdr3_nt: TGTGCCAGCAGCGTAGAAGGTCGGGACAGCGAAGGCGATGAGCAGTTCTTC
j_call: TRBJ2-1; v_call: TRBV6-5; d_call: NA; clone_size: NA; cdr3_aa: CASSPSNEQFF; cdr3_nt: TGTGCCAGCAGCCCCTCCAATGAGCAGTTCTTC
j_call: TRBJ2-7; v_call: TRBV27; d_call: NA; clone_size: NA; cdr3_aa: CASSLGHEQYF; cdr3_nt: TGTGCCAGCAGTTTGGGGCACGAGCAGTACTTC